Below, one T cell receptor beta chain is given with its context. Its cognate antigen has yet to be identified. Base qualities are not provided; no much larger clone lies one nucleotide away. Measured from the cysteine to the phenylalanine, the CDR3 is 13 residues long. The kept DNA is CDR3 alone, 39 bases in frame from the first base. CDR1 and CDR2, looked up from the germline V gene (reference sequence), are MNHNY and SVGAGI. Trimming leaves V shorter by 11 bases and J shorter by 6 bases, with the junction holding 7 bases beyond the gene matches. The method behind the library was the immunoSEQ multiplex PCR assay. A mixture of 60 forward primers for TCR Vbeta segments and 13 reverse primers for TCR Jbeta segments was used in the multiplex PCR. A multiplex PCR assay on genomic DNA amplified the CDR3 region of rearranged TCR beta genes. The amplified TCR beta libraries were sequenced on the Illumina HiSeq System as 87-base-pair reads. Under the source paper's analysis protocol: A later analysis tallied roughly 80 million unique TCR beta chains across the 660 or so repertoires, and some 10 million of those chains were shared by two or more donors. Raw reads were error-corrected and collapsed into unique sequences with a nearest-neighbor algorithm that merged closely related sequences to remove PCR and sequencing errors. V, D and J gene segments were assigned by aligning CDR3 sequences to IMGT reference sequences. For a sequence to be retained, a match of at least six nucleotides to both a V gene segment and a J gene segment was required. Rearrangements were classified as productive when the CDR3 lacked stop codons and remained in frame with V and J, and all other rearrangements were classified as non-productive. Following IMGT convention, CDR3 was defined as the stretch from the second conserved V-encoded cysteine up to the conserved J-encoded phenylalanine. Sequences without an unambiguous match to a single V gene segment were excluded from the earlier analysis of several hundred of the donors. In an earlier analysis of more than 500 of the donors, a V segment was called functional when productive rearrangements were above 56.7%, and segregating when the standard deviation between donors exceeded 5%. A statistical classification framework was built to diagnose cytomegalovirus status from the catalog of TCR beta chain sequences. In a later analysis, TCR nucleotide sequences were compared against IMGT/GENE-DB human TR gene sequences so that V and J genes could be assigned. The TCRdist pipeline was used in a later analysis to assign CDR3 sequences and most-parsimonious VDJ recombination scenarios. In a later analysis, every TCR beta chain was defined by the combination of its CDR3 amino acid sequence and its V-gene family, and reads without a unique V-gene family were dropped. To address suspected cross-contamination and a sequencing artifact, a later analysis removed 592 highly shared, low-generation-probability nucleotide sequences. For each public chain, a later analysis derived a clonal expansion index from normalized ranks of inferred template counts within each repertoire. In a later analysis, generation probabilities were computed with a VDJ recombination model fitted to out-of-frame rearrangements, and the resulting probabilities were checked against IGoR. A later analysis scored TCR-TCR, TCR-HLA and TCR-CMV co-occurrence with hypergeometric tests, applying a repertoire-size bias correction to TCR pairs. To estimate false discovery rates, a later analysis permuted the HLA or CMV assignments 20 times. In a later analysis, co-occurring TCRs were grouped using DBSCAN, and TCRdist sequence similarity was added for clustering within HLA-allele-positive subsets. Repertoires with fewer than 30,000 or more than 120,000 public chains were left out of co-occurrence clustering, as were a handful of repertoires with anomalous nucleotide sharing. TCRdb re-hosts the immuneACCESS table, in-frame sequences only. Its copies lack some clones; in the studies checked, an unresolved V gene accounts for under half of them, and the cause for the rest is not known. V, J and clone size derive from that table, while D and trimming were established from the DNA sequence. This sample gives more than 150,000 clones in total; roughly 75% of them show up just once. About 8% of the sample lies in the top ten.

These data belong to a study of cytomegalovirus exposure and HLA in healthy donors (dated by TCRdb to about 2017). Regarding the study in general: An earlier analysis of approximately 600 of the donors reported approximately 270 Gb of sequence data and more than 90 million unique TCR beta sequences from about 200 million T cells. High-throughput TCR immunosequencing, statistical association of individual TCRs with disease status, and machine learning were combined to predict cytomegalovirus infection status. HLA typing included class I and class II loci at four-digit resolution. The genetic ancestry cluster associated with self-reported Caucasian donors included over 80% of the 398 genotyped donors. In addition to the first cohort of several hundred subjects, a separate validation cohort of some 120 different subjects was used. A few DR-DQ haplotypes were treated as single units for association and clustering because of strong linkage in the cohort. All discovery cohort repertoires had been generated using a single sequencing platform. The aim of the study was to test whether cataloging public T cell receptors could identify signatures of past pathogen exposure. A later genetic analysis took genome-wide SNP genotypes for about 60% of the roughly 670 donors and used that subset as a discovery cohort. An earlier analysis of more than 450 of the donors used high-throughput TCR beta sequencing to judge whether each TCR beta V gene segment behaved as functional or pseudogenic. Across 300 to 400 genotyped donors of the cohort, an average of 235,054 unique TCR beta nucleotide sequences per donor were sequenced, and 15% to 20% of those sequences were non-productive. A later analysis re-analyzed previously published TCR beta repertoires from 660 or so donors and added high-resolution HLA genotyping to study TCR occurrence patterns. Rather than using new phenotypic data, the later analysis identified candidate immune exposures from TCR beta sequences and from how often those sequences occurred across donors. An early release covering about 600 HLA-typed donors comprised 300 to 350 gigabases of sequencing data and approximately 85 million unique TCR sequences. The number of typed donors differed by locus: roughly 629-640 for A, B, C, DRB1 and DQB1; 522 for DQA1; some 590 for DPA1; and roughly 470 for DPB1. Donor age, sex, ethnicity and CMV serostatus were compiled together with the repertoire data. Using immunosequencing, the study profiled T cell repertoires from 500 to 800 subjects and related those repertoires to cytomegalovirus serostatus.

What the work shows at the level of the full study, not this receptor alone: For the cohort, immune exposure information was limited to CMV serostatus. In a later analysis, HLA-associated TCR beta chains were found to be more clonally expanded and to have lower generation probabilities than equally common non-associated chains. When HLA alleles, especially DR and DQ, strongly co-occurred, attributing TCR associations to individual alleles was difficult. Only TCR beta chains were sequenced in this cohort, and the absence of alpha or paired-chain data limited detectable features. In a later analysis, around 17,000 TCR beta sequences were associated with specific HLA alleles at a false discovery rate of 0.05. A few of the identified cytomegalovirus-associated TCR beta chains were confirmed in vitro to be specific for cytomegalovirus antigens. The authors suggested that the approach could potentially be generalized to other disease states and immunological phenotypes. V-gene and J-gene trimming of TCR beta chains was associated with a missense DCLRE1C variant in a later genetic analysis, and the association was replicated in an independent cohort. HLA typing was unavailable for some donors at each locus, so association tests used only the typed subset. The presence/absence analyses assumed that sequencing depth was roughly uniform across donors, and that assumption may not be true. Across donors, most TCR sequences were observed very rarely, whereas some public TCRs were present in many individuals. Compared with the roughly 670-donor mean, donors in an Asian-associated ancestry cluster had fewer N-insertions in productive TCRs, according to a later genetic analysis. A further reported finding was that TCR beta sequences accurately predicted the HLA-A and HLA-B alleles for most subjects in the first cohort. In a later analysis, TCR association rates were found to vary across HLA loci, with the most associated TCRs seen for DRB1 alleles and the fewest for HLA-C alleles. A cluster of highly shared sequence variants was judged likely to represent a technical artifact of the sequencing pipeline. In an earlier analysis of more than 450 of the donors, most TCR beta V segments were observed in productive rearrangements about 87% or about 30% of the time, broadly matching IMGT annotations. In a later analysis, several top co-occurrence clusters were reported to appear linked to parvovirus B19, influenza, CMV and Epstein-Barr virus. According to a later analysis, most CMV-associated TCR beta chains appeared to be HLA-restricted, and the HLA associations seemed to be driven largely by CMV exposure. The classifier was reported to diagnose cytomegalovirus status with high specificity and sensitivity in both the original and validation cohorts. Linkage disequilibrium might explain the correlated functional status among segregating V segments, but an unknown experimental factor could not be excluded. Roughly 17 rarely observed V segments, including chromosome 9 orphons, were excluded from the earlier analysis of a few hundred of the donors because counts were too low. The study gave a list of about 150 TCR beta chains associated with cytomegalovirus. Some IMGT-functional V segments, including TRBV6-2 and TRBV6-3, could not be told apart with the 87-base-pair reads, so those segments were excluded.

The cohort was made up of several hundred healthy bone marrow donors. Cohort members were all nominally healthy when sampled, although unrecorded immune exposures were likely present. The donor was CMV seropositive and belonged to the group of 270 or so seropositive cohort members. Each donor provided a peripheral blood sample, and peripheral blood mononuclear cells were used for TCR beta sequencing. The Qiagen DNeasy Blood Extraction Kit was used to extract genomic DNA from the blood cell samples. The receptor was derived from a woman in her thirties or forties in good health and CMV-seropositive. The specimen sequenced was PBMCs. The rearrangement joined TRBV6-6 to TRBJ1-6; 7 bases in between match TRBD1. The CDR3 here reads CAAMGQSNSPLHF. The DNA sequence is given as TGTGCCGCCATGGGACAGTCTAATTCACCCCTCCACTTT.